A selection of T cell receptor beta chains follows, all from one sample in a study of shared clonotypes between healthy human individuals. Clones were sequenced by immunoSEQ multiplex PCR, and TCRdb holds only the in-frame ones, with some missing. The sample has millions of clones, over 85% seen once. The specimen sequenced was naive CD4+ T cells from PBMCs. The receptors were sampled from a man aged 18 to 35 in good health. Some clones in this sample may be carry-over from other donors' samples. Both conserved end residues are part of each CDR3. Fields, in order: D gene, clone size, J gene, V gene, CDR3 protein, CDR3 DNA. A D gene is named only where the DNA matches it firmly. Clone size is stated in some rows and not others, as once, few, many or a class when expanded.

.,.,TRBJ2-6,TRBV18,CASSPPGSSSGANVLTF,TGTGCCAGCTCACCACCAGGCAGCAGCTCTGGGGCCAACGTCCTGACTTTC
.,.,TRBJ1-5,TRBV28,CASSLLGGGQPQHF,TGTGCCAGCAGTTTATTAGGAGGTGGACAGCCCCAGCATTTT
.,.,TRBJ2-1,TRBV5-6,CATEGVLGGEQFF,TGTGCCACAGAGGGAGTTCTTGGCGGTGAGCAGTTCTTC
TRBD1,.,TRBJ1-5,TRBV4-2,CARSEGQVIKPQHF,TGTGCCCGCTCGGAGGGACAGGTAATTAAGCCCCAGCATTTT
TRBD1,once,TRBJ2-7,TRBV10-3,CAISPGTGGYYEQYF,TGTGCCATCAGTCCCGGGACAGGGGGCTATTACGAGCAGTACTTC
.,.,TRBJ2-7,TRBV28,CASTRLDRVAYEQYF,TGTGCCAGCACACGTTTGGACAGAGTGGCCTACGAGCAGTACTTC
TRBD1,.,TRBJ1-2,TRBV28,CASTPGQGSGYTF,TGTGCCAGCACCCCGGGACAGGGCTCTGGCTACACCTTC
.,.,TRBJ2-1,TRBV6-1,CASSVELAVGNEQFF,TGTGCCAGCAGTGTTGAGCTGGCAGTGGGGAATGAGCAGTTCTTC
.,.,TRBJ1-3,TRBV5-1,CASSLGARGNTIYF,TGCGCCAGCAGCTTGGGGGCTCGGGGAAACACCATATATTTT
TRBD1,.,TRBJ1-1,TRBV4-2,CASSPDRETTEAFF,TGTGCCAGCAGCCCGGACAGGGAGACCACTGAAGCTTTCTTT
.,.,TRBJ2-7,TRBV6-6,CASSFDSLAYEQYF,TGTGCCAGCAGTTTTGACTCCCTAGCCTACGAGCAGTACTTC
.,.,TRBJ2-1,TRBV7-9,CASSLALVEGRKFF,TGTGCCAGCAGCTTAGCCCTTGTAGAAGGGCGGAAATTCTTC
.,.,TRBJ2-1,TRBV7-9,CASSSGLGLRINEQFF,TGTGCCAGCAGCTCAGGGCTTGGGTTAAGGATTAATGAGCAGTTCTTC
.,.,TRBJ1-1,TRBV5-8,CASSHYRVTNTEAFF,TGTGCCAGCAGCCATTACAGGGTGACAAACACTGAAGCTTTCTTT
.,.,TRBJ2-7,TRBV6-1,CASSEILRGYEQYF,TGTGCCAGCAGTGAAATTTTACGGGGCTACGAGCAGTACTTC
.,.,TRBJ2-1,TRBV6-5,CASSLLGPPSEPFF,TGTGCCAGCAGCCTACTAGGACCCCCCTCCGAACCGTTCTTC
.,.,TRBJ2-7,TRBV18,CASSPRGVTYEQYF,TGTGCCAGCTCACCACGCGGGGTCACCTACGAGCAGTACTTC
.,.,TRBJ1-1,TRBV19,CASSQGHLRLNTEAFF,TGTGCCAGTAGTCAGGGACACCTCCGTTTGAACACTGAAGCTTTCTTT
.,once,TRBJ2-5,TRBV25-1,CASSEGTGRKETQYF,TGTGCCAGCAGTGAGGGCACCGGTAGGAAAGAGACCCAGTACTTC
TRBD1,.,TRBJ1-5,TRBV2,CASSGIGTGNQPQHF,TGTGCCAGCAGTGGCATCGGGACAGGTAATCAGCCCCAGCATTTT
.,.,TRBJ2-7,TRBV11-2,CASSSGYEQYF,TGTGCCAGCAGCTCCGGGTACGAGCAGTACTTC
TRBD1,few,TRBJ1-1,TRBV2,CASRDRRQGSPEAFF,TGTGCCAGCAGAGATCGTCGACAGGGCTCCCCTGAAGCTTTCTTT